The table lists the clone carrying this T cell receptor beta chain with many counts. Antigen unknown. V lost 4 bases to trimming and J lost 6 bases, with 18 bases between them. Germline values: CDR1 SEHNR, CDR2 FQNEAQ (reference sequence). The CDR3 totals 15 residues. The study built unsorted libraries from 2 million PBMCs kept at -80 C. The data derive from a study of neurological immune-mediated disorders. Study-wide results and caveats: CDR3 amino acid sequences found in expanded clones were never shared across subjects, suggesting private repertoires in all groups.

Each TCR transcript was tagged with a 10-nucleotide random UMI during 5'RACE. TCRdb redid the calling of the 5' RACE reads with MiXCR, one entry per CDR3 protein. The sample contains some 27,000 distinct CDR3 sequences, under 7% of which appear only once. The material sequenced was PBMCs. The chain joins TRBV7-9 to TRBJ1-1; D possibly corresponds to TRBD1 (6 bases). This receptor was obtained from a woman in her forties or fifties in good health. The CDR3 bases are TGTGCCAGCAGCTCTACAGGGCTGAGTTTCGCTGAAGCTTTCTTT. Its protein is CASSSTGLSFAEAFF.